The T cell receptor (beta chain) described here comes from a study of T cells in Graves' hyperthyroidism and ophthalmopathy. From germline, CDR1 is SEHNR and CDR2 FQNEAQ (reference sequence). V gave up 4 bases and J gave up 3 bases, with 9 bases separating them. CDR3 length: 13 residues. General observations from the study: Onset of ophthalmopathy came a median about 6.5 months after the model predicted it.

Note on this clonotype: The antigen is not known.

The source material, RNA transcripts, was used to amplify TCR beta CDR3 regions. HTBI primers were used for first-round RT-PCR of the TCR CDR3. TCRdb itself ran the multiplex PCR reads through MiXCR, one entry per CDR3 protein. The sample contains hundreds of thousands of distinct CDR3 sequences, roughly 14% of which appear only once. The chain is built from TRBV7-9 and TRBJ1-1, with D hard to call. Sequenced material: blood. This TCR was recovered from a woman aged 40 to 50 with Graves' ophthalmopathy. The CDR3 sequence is CASSSLTDTEAFF. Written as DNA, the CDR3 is TGTGCCAGCAGCTCTCTCACAGACACTGAAGCTTTCTTT.